The 32 T cell receptor beta chains listed next were all sequenced from one sample in a study of neoadjuvant anti-PD-1 for oral cavity cancer. Here immunoSEQ multiplex PCR was the method, and the copy in TCRdb shows in-frame clones only, minus some. Among roughly 8,000 clones listed, about half were seen once. This specimen consisted of tumor tissue, obtained before nivolumab (anti-PD-1) treatment. These receptors originate from a person between 40 and 85 years old with oral cavity squamous cell carcinoma.

The rearrangement uses TRBV11-2 and TRBJ2-1, with 9 bases matching TRBD2. The CDR3 loop spans 13 amino acids. Trimming at V came to 5 bases and at J to 7 bases, leaving 3 bases not matched to a gene. The germline gives CDR1 SGHAT, CDR2 FQNNGV. CDR3 loop: CASSPSGGNEQFF. The CDR3 bases are TGTGCCAGCAGCCCGAGCGGGGGGAATGAGCAGTTCTTC. Combining the CDR3 with reference TRBV11-2 and TRBJ2-1 gives the whole variable domain EAGVAQSPRYKIIEKRQSVAFWCNPISGHATLYWYQQILGQGPKLLIQFQNNGVVDDSQLPKDRFSAERLKGVDSTLKIQPAKLEDSAVYLCASSPSGGNEQFFGPGTRLTVL.

The gene calls are TRBV19 and TRBJ2-4; 9 positions match TRBD2. Unmatched junction bases numbered 7, after V lost 1 base and J lost 3 bases. This CDR3 contains 17 residues. The germline gives CDR1 LNHDA, CDR2 SQIVND (reference sequence). In DNA form, the CDR3 reads TGTGCCAGTAGTATAGTACCAGCGGGAGGAGGCAAAAACATTCAGTACTTC. Its protein product is CASSIVPAGGGKNIQYF.

The rearrangement links TRBV7-2 to TRBJ1-5; D gene ambiguous. Germline CDR1 is SGHTA and CDR2 is FQGNSA. The CDR3 spans 15 residues. Between the trimmed V and J ends, which lost 1 base and 5 bases, there was a span of 12 bases. DNA of the CDR3: TGTGCCAGCAGCTTAGTCGCGGGTTTGGATCAGCCCCAGCATTTT. It codes for CASSLVAGLDQPQHF.

CDR3 loop: CASRSMAGQLTDTQYF. CDR3 nucleotides: TGCGCCAGCAGGAGTATGGCCGGACAGCTCACAGATACGCAGTATTTT. This chain joins TRBV5-1 and TRBJ2-3; D is possibly TRBD1 (6 bases). V was pared by 5 bases and J by 2 bases, with 18 bases between. The germline gives CDR1 SGHRS, CDR2 YFSETQ. CDR3 length: 16 amino acids.

V and J are TRBV27 and TRBJ1-5; TRBD1 is a possible D gene (5 bases). The V end was cut by 5 bases, the J end by 5 bases, with 19 bases between. The CDR3 totals 16 residues. Germline V gene sequence: CDR1 MNHEY, CDR2 SMNVEV (reference sequence). This CDR3 reads CASSQLGKGRDQPQHF. For the CDR3, the DNA is TGTGCCAGCAGTCAGCTGGGAAAGGGACGGGATCAGCCCCAGCATTTT.

The table lists this clone with a few counts. The chain has TRBV28 and TRBJ2-3, with 8 bases aligning to TRBD1. V shed 6 bases, J shed 6 bases, and the junction held 14 bases outside the gene matches. From germline, CDR1 is MDHEN and CDR2 SYDVKM. This CDR3 is built from 16 residues. CDR3 residues: CASRRLGTGRQDTQYF. The CDR3 DNA reads as TGTGCCAGCAGACGCCTGGGGACAGGACGTCAGGATACGCAGTATTTT.

This rearrangement joins TRBV6-1 to TRBJ2-4; 8 bases are shared with TRBD2. The CDR3 contains 15 residues. In germline, CDR1 is MNHNS, CDR2 SASEGT. J was trimmed by 2 bases and V by 4 bases; bases with no gene match: 4. CDR3 bases: TGTGCCAGCAGTGTAGCGGGATGGTCCAAAAACATTCAGTACTTC. It specifies CASSVAGWSKNIQYF.

This clone was recorded only once. The chain employs TRBV27 and TRBJ2-6, with no clear D. V was cut by 2 bases and J by 0 bases, with 17 bases left in between. Germline lookup yields CDR1 MNHEY and CDR2 SMNVEV (reference sequence). The CDR3 totals 19 residues. The CDR3 nucleotides read TGTGCCAGCAGTTTAAGGCCCGCAGTAATTCGCTCTGGGGCCAACGTCCTGACTTTC. This codes for CASSLRPAVIRSGANVLTF.

The V and J genes are TRBV19 and TRBJ1-5, with D perhaps matching TRBD1 (6 bases). The CDR3 is 15 amino acids. Trimming cost V 5 bases and J 4 bases, with 15 bases left between them. CDR1 LNHDA and CDR2 SQIVND come from the germline V gene (reference sequence). The CDR3 coding sequence is TGTGCCAGTAGTTCGGGGGGGGCAGGAAATCAGCCCCAGCATTTT. This sequence encodes CASSSGGAGNQPQHF.

The rearrangement uses TRBV7-3 and TRBJ2-5, with TRBD2 matching over 8 bases. J lost 5 bases, V lost 5 bases, and 13 bases had no gene match. In germline, CDR1 is SGHTA, CDR2 FQGTGA. The CDR3 runs to 16 residues. CDR3 sequence (DNA): TGTGCCAGCAGCCAGATGGCGGGAGGAGGATGGGAGACCCAGTACTTC. It yields the protein CASSQMAGGGWETQYF.

This clone came up once. The chain couples TRBV7-6 to TRBJ2-7; TRBD2 might be the D (5 bases). Looked up from germline, CDR1 is SGHVS and CDR2 is FNYEAQ. V was trimmed by 0 bases and J by 3 bases, leaving 9 bases between them. The CDR3 consists of 14 residues. CDR3 residues: CASSLAGVGYEQYF. The CDR3 DNA is TGTGCCAGCAGCTTAGCCGGGGTCGGCTACGAGCAGTACTTC.

This clone was detected a few times. The chain has TRBV6-5 and TRBJ1-4; D is unresolved. The CDR3 spans 13 residues. V lost 2 bases and J 10 bases, leaving 11 bases between the germline ends. Per germline, CDR1 MNHEY and CDR2 SVGAGI. CDR3 bases: TGTGCCAGCAGTTACACCTCCGGAGGAAAACTGTTTTTT. Residues: CASSYTSGGKLFF.

The sample holds a few counts of this clone. The gene calls are TRBV30 and TRBJ2-1; D perhaps matches TRBD2 (5 bases). This CDR3 has 12 residues. Trimming cost V 0 bases and J 10 bases, with 10 bases left between them. Germline loops: CDR1 GTSNPN, CDR2 SVGIG (reference sequence). The CDR3 DNA follows: TGTGCCTGGAGTGTCGGACTCCTCGAGCAGTTCTTC. This codes for CAWSVGLLEQFF.

This clone was picked up a small number of times. In nucleotides, the CDR3 is TGTGCCAGCAGCTTGGGGGGACAGAGCAATCAGCCCCAGCATTTT. This encodes CASSLGGQSNQPQHF. This rearrangement joins TRBV5-8 to TRBJ1-5, with 7 bases fitting TRBD1. Germline V gives CDR1 SGHTS, CDR2 YDEGEE. V was clipped by 0 bases and J by 1 base; unmatched bases: 1. The CDR3 consists of 15 residues.

The chain combines TRBV7-2 with TRBJ1-2, with D tentatively TRBD1 (5 bases). The CDR3 has 14 residues. Trimming took 0 bases from V and 4 from J, leaving 9 bases between them. Germline loops: CDR1 SGHTA, CDR2 FQGNSA. The CDR3 DNA is TGTGCCAGCAGCTTAGCCCAGGGTACCTATGGCTACACCTTC. The encoded protein is CASSLAQGTYGYTF.

The chain joins TRBV4-2 to TRBJ2-3; 7 bases are shared with TRBD2. The germline V gene has CDR1 LGHNA and CDR2 YNFKEQ. This CDR3 is built from 17 residues. The V gene end was trimmed by 1 base and the J gene end by 5 bases; junction bases not matched to a gene: 12. CDR3 nucleotides: TGTGCCAGCAGCCAAGTTGCGCGGGGGTCCTCCGGAGATACGCAGTATTTT. Amino acid sequence: CASSQVARGSSGDTQYF.

This chain connects TRBV19 to TRBJ1-2, with TRBD1 identical over 8 bases. The CDR3 contains 13 residues. The junction had 3 bases not matched to a gene; V was cut back by 5 bases and J by 4 bases. Germline CDR1 is LNHDA and CDR2 is SQIVND (reference sequence). The CDR3 DNA reads as TGTGCCAGTAGTTATGGACAGGGCTATGGCTACACCTTC. Translated, it gives CASSYGQGYGYTF. Full variable domain (rest looked up from reference TRBV19 and TRBJ1-2): DGGITQSPKYLFRKEGQNVTLSCEQNLNHDAMYWYRQDPGQGLRLIYYSQIVNDFQKGDIAEGYSVSREKKESFPLTVTSAQKNPTAFYLCASSYGQGYGYTFGSGTRLTVV.

The chain recombines TRBV11-2 with TRBJ2-5; 9 bases are shared with TRBD2. The J call may be in error: the DNA end matches TRBJ2-7 better. Per the germline V gene, CDR1 is SGHAT and CDR2 is FQNNGV. The CDR3 consists of 19 residues. The CDR3, as DNA: TGTGCCAGCAGCTTAGGTACCGGGACTAGCTCTCTTAGCTCCTACGAGCAGTACTTC. Its protein product is CASSLGTGTSSLSSYEQYF.

The DNA for the CDR3 is TGTGCCAGCAGCGATCCTGGGGGCCAAGAGACCCAGTACTTC. This gives the protein CASSDPGGQETQYF. The chain combines TRBV5-4 with TRBJ2-5; D may be TRBD1 or TRBD2 (5 bases each). Germline loops: CDR1 SGHNT, CDR2 YYREEE (reference sequence). The CDR3 is made up of 14 amino acids. V lost 4 bases to trimming and J lost 1 base, with 11 bases between them.

This clone was detected only a few times. The gene calls are TRBV9 and TRBJ2-1, with 7 bases fitting TRBD2. With V trimmed by 0 bases and J by 2 bases, 2 bases remained unmatched. The CDR3 covers 15 residues. Germline CDR1 SGDLS, CDR2 YYNGEE. The CDR3 protein is CASSVGGSTYNEQFF. The CDR3 coding sequence is TGTGCCAGCAGCGTAGGCGGGAGTACCTACAATGAGCAGTTCTTC.

This chain joins TRBV6-5 and TRBJ1-2; 7 bases match TRBD1. Per the germline V gene, CDR1 is MNHEY and CDR2 is SVGAGI. V shed 3 bases, J shed 8 bases, and the junction held 6 bases outside the gene matches. The CDR3 has 13 residues. CDR3 protein: CASSYRQGNGYTF. DNA for the CDR3: TGTGCCAGCAGTTATCGACAGGGAAACGGCTACACCTTC.

The rearrangement uses TRBV19 and TRBJ2-5; D possibly matches TRBD1 or TRBD2 (5 bases each). V was shortened by 6 bases and J by 4 bases, with 15 bases between the two germline ends. The CDR3 extends over 14 amino acids. The germline CDR1 and CDR2 sequences are LNHDA and SQIVND (reference sequence). CDR3 in amino acids: CASRGTDRGETQYF. CDR3 bases: TGTGCCAGTAGGGGGACCGACCGGGGAGAGACCCAGTACTTC. The full variable domain, in which reference TRBV19 and TRBJ2-5 provide the parts outside the CDR3, is DGGITQSPKYLFRKEGQNVTLSCEQNLNHDAMYWYRQDPGQGLRLIYYSQIVNDFQKGDIAEGYSVSREKKESFPLTVTSAQKNPTAFYLCASRGTDRGETQYFGPGTRLLVL.

This clone appeared a single time. CDR3 in DNA: TGTGCCAGCCGTGTCCCGACTAGTCTTGATGAGCAGTTCTTC. Amino acids: CASRVPTSLDEQFF. The rearrangement joins TRBV28 to TRBJ2-1; D possibly corresponds to TRBD2 (6 bases). Per germline, CDR1 MDHEN and CDR2 SYDVKM. The CDR3 length is 14 residues. V was cut by 8 bases and J by 8 bases, with 19 bases left in between.

This clone showed up just a few times. The rearrangement joins TRBV15 to TRBJ1-5; TRBD1 is a possible D gene (6 bases). The CDR3 runs 13 residues. Deletions cut 8 bases from V and 6 bases from J, with 14 bases between. Germline V lookup: CDR1 LNHNV, CDR2 YYDKDF (reference sequence). The CDR3 bases are TGTGCCACCTCAGGGGTCAGAACTCAGCCCCAGCATTTT. It translates to CATSGVRTQPQHF.

The rearrangement uses TRBV14 and TRBJ2-3; D possibly matches TRBD1 or TRBD2 (6 bases each). CDR3 length: 16 amino acids. V dropped 3 bases and J dropped 3 bases, with 16 bases sitting between them. CDR1 is SGHDN, CDR2 FVKESK, per germline. This chain's CDR3 is CASSHLSGGGTDTQYF. The DNA of the CDR3 is TGTGCCAGCAGCCATCTCAGCGGAGGGGGAACAGATACGCAGTATTTT.

The chain joins TRBV7-6 to TRBJ2-1; D possibly corresponds to TRBD2 (5 bases). Trimming pared 1 base from V and 2 bases from J, leaving 15 bases between. Germline V gene lookup returns CDR1 SGHVS and CDR2 FNYEAQ. The CDR3 loop spans 17 amino acids. CDR3 region: CASSLEVVGSPYNEQFF. The CDR3 region has the DNA TGTGCCAGCAGCTTAGAGGTTGTGGGGAGCCCCTACAATGAGCAGTTCTTC.

The rearrangement uses TRBV6-4 and TRBJ2-1; 8 bases match TRBD2. The germline V gene encodes CDR1 MRHNA and CDR2 SNTAGT. This CDR3 region has 16 residues. The V and J ends lost 3 bases and 4 bases, in that order; junction bases with no gene match: 8. The CDR3 DNA is TGTGCCAGCAGTGAGCTAGGGACTAGTCCGTACAATGAGCAGTTCTTC. Its translation is CASSELGTSPYNEQFF.

This clone was observed a handful of times. The rearrangement joins TRBV7-2 to TRBJ1-2; no reliable D call. CDR1 is SGHTA and CDR2 is FQGNSA in the germline V gene. The CDR3 consists of 15 residues. V was pared by 8 bases and J by 2 bases, with 18 bases between. CDR3 bases: TGTGCCAGCTCGGTGTTATTATCCGGGAACTATGGCTACACCTTC. Translated, it gives CASSVLLSGNYGYTF.

The sample holds one count of this clone. The DNA for the CDR3 is TGCGCCAGCAGGACCCCTCGGGCAGATACGCAGTATTTT. Its protein is CASRTPRADTQYF. The chain has TRBV10-2 and TRBJ2-3; no reliable D call. CDR1 is WSHSY and CDR2 is SAAADI in the germline V gene. V lost 6 bases and J 4 bases, leaving 11 bases between the germline ends. The CDR3 has 13 residues.

The chain joins TRBV5-1 to TRBJ1-1; 8 bases are shared with TRBD1. The CDR3 runs to 15 residues. Losses at the gene ends were 4 bases for V and 0 bases for J; bases not matched to a gene: 5. The germline CDR1 and CDR2 sequences are SGHRS and YFSETQ. For the CDR3, the DNA is TGCGCCAGCAGCCGTGGACAGGGTGTGAACACTGAAGCTTTCTTT. This translates into CASSRGQGVNTEAFF. Based on the CDR3 plus reference TRBV5-1 and TRBJ1-1, the full variable domain is KAGVTQTPRYLIKTRGQQVTLSCSPISGHRSVSWYQQTPGQGLQFLFEYFSETQRNKGNFPGRFSGRQFSNSRSEMNVSTLELGDSALYLCASSRGQGVNTEAFFGQGTRLTVV.

This clone was observed a handful of times. V is TRBV9 and J is TRBJ1-5, with D uncertain. V dropped 0 bases and J dropped 4 bases, with 5 bases sitting between them. This CDR3 spans 13 amino acids. Germline loops: CDR1 SGDLS, CDR2 YYNGEE. This chain's CDR3 is CASSVADNQPQHF. DNA for the CDR3: TGTGCCAGCAGCGTAGCTGATAATCAGCCCCAGCATTTT.

V is TRBV28 and J is TRBJ1-5; D gene ambiguous. Germline-derived CDR1 and CDR2 are MDHEN and SYDVKM. V gave up 6 bases and J gave up 5 bases, with 11 bases separating them. The CDR3 is made up of 13 amino acids. The CDR3 nucleotides read TGTGCCAGCAGATCCAAGGGCTATCAGCCCCAGCATTTT. Translated, it gives CASRSKGYQPQHF. Supplemented by reference TRBV28 and TRBJ1-5, the full variable domain reads DVKVTQSSRYLVKRTGEKVFLECVQDMDHENMFWYRQDPGLGLRLIYFSYDVKMKEKGDIPEGYSVSREKKERFSLILESASTNQTSMYLCASRSKGYQPQHFGDGTRLSIL.